What follows is one TCR beta chain and its context. Here immunoSEQ multiplex PCR was the method, and the copy in TCRdb shows in-frame clones only, minus some. The data hold about 68,000 clones, with around 83% observed a single time. CDR1 and CDR2 (germline): GTSNPN, SVGIG (reference sequence). V was pared by 3 bases and J by 4 bases, with 12 bases between. The CDR3 contains 13 residues. This record belongs to a study of OX40 agonist ivuxolimab in advanced cancers. The receptor was derived from an adult with an advanced solid tumor such as melanoma, head and neck, liver or kidney cancer. The input for sequencing was CD4+ or CD8+ T cells sorted from blood, taken in a trial of the OX40 agonist ivuxolimab. The chain couples TRBV30 to TRBJ1-1; D not certain. CDR3 coding DNA: TGTGCCTGGAGGAAAGGGCCGGCCACTGAAGCTTTCTTT. It encodes CAWRKGPATEAFF. Full variable domain (remainder filled in from reference TRBV30 and TRBJ1-1): SQTIHQWPATLVQPVGSPLSLECTVEGTSNPNLYWYRQAAGRGLQLLFYSVGIGQISSEVPQNLSASRPQDRQFILSSKKLLLSDSGFYLCAWRKGPATEAFFGQGTRLTVV.